This TCR beta chain is from a study of blood T cell repertoires in COVID-19. At the level of the study: Sample material is recorded as cDNA or gDNA derived from T cells, B-cell-depleted T cells, or PBMCs.

In its sample, this clone was seen once. Using immunoSEQ multiplex PCR, the repertoire was profiled, and TCRdb retains in-frame clones only, with some absent. The table lists approximately 260,000 clones, 89% of them singletons. V was clipped by 1 base and J by 2 bases, with 8 bases between them. CDR1 is SGHVS, CDR2 FQNEAQ, per germline. The CDR3 extends over 14 amino acids. Sequencing was carried out using PBMCs or T cells enriched from blood (not recorded which). The receptor was isolated from a woman aged 60 to 75 who had recovered from COVID-19. V and J are TRBV7-8 and TRBJ2-5, with D perhaps matching TRBD1 (6 bases). The chain's CDR3 is CASSLGTVQETQYF. In nucleotides, the CDR3 is TGTGCCAGCAGCTTAGGGACAGTACAAGAGACCCAGTACTTC.